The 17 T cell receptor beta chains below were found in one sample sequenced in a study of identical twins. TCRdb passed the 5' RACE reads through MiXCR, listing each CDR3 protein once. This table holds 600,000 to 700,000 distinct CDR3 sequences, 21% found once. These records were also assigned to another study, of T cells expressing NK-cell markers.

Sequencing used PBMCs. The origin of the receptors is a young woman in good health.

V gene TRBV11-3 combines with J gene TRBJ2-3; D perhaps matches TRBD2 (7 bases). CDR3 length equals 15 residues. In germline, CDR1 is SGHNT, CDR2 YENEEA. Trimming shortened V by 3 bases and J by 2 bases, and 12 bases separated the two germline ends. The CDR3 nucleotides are TGTGCCAGCAGCTTTGCGGGGGCGGTCACAGATACGCAGTATTTT. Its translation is CASSFAGAVTDTQYF. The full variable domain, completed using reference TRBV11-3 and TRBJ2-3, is EAGVVQSPRYKIIEKKQPVAFWCNPISGHNTLYWYLQNLGQGPELLIRYENEEAVDDSQLPKDRFSAERLKGVDSTLKIQPAELGDSAVYLCASSFAGAVTDTQYFGPGTRLTVL.

As DNA, the CDR3 is TGTGCCAGCAGCCCCGACAGGATTGAGCAGTTCTTC. Translation gives CASSPDRIEQFF. V usage is TRBV7-8 and J usage is TRBJ2-1; D possibly corresponds to TRBD1 (6 bases). Deletions cut 5 bases from V and 9 bases from J, with 11 bases between. The germline V gene encodes CDR1 SGHVS and CDR2 FQNEAQ. The length of the CDR3 is 12 residues.

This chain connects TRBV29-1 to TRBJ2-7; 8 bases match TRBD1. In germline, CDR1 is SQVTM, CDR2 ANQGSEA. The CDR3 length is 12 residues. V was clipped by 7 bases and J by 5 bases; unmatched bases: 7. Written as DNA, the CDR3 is TGCAGCGCGCGGCAGGGGGCTCACGAGCAGTACTTC. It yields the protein CSARQGAHEQYF.

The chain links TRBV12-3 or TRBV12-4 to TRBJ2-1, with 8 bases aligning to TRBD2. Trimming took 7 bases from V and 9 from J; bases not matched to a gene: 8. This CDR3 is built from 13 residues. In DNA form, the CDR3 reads TGTGCCAGCATCTTCGGACTAGCATCTGAGCAGTTCTTC. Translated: CASIFGLASEQFF.

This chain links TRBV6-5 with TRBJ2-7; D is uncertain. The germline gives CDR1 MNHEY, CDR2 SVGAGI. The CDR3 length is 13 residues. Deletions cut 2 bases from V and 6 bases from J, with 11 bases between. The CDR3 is CASSYAGRSEQYF. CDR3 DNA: TGTGCCAGCAGTTACGCCGGGCGCTCCGAGCAGTACTTC.

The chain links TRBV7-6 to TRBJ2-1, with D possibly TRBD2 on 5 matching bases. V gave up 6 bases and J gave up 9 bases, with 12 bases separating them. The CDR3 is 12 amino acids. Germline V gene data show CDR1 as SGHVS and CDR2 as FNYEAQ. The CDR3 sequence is CASRPSYGEQFF. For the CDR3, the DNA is TGTGCCAGCAGGCCTAGCTACGGTGAGCAGTTCTTC.

The CDR3 protein is CASSLNSYYGYTF. The CDR3 DNA reads TGTGCCAGCAGCTTGAACAGCTACTATGGCTACACCTTC. This chain links TRBV7-2 with TRBJ1-2; D call uncertain. The germline V gene encodes CDR1 SGHTA and CDR2 FQGNSA. V dropped 3 bases and J dropped 3 bases, with 8 bases sitting between them. The CDR3 loop spans 13 amino acids. Based on the CDR3 plus reference TRBV7-2 and TRBJ1-2, the full variable domain is GAGVSQSPSNKVTEKGKDVELRCDPISGHTALYWYRQSLGQGLEFLIYFQGNSAPDKSGLPSDRFSAERTGGSVSTLTIQRTQQEDSAVYLCASSLNSYYGYTFGSGTRLTVV.

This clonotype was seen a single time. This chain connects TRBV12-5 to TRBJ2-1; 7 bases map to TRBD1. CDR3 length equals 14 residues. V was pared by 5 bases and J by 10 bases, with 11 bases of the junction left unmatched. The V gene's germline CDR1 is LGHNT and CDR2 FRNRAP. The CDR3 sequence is CASGTGTEVWEQFF. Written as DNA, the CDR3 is TGTGCTAGTGGTACCGGGACAGAAGTGTGGGAGCAGTTCTTC.

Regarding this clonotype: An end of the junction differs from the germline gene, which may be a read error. This CDR3 reads CCARPPEGDRGTEAFF. The CDR3 bases are TGCTGTGCTAGACCCCCCGAGGGGGACAGGGGAACTGAAGCTTTCTTT. The rearrangement joins TRBV20-1 to TRBJ1-1; 10 nucleotides agree with TRBD1. Per the germline V gene, CDR1 is DFQATT and CDR2 is SNEGSKA (reference sequence). The length of the CDR3 is 16 residues.

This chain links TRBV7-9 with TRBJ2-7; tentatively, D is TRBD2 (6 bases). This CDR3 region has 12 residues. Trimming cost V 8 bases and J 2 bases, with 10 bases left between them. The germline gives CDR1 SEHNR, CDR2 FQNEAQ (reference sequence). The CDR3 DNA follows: TGTGCCAGCGGCGGGGACCCCTACGAGCAGTACTTC. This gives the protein CASGGDPYEQYF.

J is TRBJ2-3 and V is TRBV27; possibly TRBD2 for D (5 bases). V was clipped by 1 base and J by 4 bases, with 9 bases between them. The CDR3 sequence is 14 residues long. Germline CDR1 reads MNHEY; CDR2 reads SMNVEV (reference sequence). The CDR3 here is CASSLFDYPDTQYF. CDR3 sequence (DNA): TGTGCCAGCAGTTTATTTGACTACCCAGATACGCAGTATTTT.

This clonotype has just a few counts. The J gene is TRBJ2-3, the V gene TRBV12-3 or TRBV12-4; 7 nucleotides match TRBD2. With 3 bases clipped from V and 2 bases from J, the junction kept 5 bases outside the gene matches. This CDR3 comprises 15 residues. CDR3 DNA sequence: TGTGCCAGCAGTTTTTGGGGGGGTATCACAGATACGCAGTATTTT. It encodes CASSFWGGITDTQYF.

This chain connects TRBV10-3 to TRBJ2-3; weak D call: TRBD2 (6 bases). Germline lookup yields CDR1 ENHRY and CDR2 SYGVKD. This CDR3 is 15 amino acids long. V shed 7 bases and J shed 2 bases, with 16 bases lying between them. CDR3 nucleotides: TGTGCCATCACAACCGGGACTCGCAACACAGATACGCAGTATTTT. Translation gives CAITTGTRNTDTQYF.

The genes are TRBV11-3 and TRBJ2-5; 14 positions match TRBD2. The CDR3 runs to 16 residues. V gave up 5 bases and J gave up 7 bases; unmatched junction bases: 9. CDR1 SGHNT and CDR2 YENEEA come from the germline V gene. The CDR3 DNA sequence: TGTGCCAGCAGCCGAGGACTAGCGGGGGGCCTAAGGACCCAGTACTTC. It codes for CASSRGLAGGLRTQYF.

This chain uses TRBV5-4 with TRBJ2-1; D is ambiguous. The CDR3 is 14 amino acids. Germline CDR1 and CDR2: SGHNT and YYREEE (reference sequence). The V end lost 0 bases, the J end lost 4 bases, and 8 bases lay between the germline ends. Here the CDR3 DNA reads TGTGCCAGCAGCTTGGCCGAAACATACAATGAGCAGTTCTTC. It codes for CASSLAETYNEQFF.

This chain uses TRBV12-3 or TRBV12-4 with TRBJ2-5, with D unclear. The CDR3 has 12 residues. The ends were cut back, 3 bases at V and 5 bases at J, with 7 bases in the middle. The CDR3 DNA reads TGTGCCAGCAGTTTGGGGATGGAGACCCAGTACTTC. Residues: CASSLGMETQYF.

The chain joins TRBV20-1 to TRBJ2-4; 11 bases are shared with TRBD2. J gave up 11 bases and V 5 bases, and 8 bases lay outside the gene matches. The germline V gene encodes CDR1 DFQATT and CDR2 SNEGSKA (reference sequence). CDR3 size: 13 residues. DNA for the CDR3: TGCAGTGCTCGGCCCCGGACTAGCGGGCTTCAGTACTTC. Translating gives CSARPRTSGLQYF.